This TCR beta chain comes out of a study of blood T cells in healthy people across ages. Regarding the study as a whole: Getting older went along with TCR beta diversity per million T cells dropping roughly linearly. Relative to aged donors, long-lived donors carried more naive CD4+ cells and displayed higher diversity.

Unmatched junction bases numbered 6, after V lost 0 bases and J lost 8 bases. CDR3 length: 14 amino acids. Germline assignment: CDR1 DFQATT and CDR2 SNEGSKA (reference sequence). A sample-barcoded 5' primer and a J-beta primer mix were used in a second PCR of about 7 to 11 cycles. Each of the samples gave a minimum of 3 million paired-end reads that contained CDR3. TCRdb reanalysed the 5' RACE reads using MiXCR and keeps one entry per CDR3 protein. The sample consists of about 680,000 distinct CDR3 sequences, around 48% of them appearing once. There were at least 5 micrograms of total RNA extracted from every sample. This clonotype was detected only a few times. Its specificity is not known.

The rearrangement uses TRBV20-1 and TRBJ1-4; 7 bases map to TRBD1. This TCR derives from a woman aged 60 to 75 in good health. Sequences were obtained from blood. Here the CDR3 reads CSARDRQGDEKLFF. CDR3 sequence (DNA): TGCAGTGCTAGAGATCGACAGGGCGACGAAAAACTGTTTTTT.